Below, 2 T cell receptor beta chains from the same sample are listed, as sequenced in a study of blood T cell repertoires in COVID-19. The assay was immunoSEQ multiplex PCR, and TCRdb's table has in-frame clones only and misses some. The repertoire holds roughly 200,000 clones, with roughly 85% as singletons. Material for sequencing was peripheral blood. Receptors originate from an elderly woman with acute or convalescent COVID-19.

This clone was seen a handful of times. This chain links TRBV28 with TRBJ1-5, with D hard to call. Per germline, CDR1 MDHEN and CDR2 SYDVKM. The CDR3 runs to 14 residues. V lost 6 bases, J lost 5 bases, and 14 bases lay in between. Here the CDR3 DNA reads TGTGCCAGCAGACTTAGGGAGAGGGATCAGCCCCAGCATTTT. It codes for CASRLRERDQPQHF.

V gene TRBV9 combines with J gene TRBJ1-6; a possible D gene is TRBD1 (6 bases). Looked up from germline, CDR1 is SGDLS and CDR2 is YYNGEE. The V end was cut by 3 bases, the J end by 13 bases, with 20 bases between. The length of the CDR3 is 15 residues. CDR3 in DNA: TGTGCCAGCAGCGCTGAACAGGGCCCCTTAGAGCCCCTCCACTTT. Protein product: CASSAEQGPLEPLHF. The full variable domain, rest sourced from reference TRBV9 and TRBJ1-6, is DSGVTQTPKHLITATGQRVTLRCSPRSGDLSVYWYQQSLDQGLQFLIQYYNGEERAKGNILERFSAQQFPDLHSELNLSSLELGDSALYFCASSAEQGPLEPLHFGNGTRLTVT.